The source of this T cell receptor (beta chain) is a study of identical twins. This CDR3 spans 15 amino acids. With V trimmed by 5 bases and J by 4 bases, 7 bases remained unmatched. CDR1 is SEHNR and CDR2 is FQNEAQ in the germline V gene (reference sequence). This clonotype was recorded a few times. Its target is unknown. Study outcomes and limitations: Model-predicted out-of-frame TCR alpha sharing fell below observed values in monozygotic twins.

From the 5' RACE reads, TCRdb called clonotypes with MiXCR, one entry per CDR3 protein. The data contain 1.5 million to 2 million distinct CDR3 sequences, about 31% of them seen just once; the ten biggest clones take up around 0.25%. Input material: cord blood. This receptor was obtained from a newborn girl in good health. The chain links TRBV7-9 to TRBJ1-5; 8 bases fit TRBD1. CDR3 nucleotides: TGTGCCAGCAGCCCGACAGGGGAAAAAAATCAGCCCCAGCATTTT. Protein: CASSPTGEKNQPQHF. The variable domain in full, completed from reference TRBV7-9 and TRBJ1-5, reads DTGVSQNPRHKITKRGQNVTFRCDPISEHNRLYWYRQTLGQGPEFLTYFQNEAQLEKSRLLSDRFSAERPKGSFSTLEIQRTEQGDSAMYLCASSPTGEKNQPQHFGDGTRLSIL.